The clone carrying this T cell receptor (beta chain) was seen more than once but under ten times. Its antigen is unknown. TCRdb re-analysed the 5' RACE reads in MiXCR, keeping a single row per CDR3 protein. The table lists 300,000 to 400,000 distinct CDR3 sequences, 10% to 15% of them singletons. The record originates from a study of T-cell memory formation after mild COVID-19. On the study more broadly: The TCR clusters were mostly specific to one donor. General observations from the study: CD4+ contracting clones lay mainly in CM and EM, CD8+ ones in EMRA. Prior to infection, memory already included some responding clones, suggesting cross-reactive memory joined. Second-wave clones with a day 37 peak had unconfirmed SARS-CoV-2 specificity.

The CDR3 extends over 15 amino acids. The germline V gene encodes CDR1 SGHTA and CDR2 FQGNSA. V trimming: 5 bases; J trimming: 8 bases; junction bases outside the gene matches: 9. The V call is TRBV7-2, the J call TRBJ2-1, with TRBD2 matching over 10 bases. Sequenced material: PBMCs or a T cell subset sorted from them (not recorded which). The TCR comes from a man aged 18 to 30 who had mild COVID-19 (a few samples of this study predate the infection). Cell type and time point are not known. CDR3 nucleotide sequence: TGTGCCAGCAGCATTAGCGGGGGGATTCTGTATGAGCAGTTCTTC. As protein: CASSISGGILYEQFF.